This T cell receptor (beta chain) was documented in a study of T cell repertoires in cytomegalovirus infection. Background on the study: The study used recently identified HLA-C-restricted and well-studied HLA-B-restricted CMV epitopes. Evidence of both CMV infection and a matching HLA type came from public TCR beta signatures.

Regarding the study as a whole: There were HLA-C-restricted CMV-specific TCR beta clonotypes dominating the ex vivo response.

V shed 5 bases and J shed 0 bases, with 19 bases lying between them. Germline V lookup: CDR1 SGHAT, CDR2 FQNNGV. The CDR3 runs to 17 residues. TCRdb redid the calling of the reads with MiXCR, one entry per CDR3 protein. Among roughly 500,000 distinct CDR3 sequences listed, about 44% were seen once. The sample holds one count of this clonotype. Its antigen is currently unknown. The V call is TRBV11-2, the J call TRBJ1-1; TRBD1 is a possible D gene (6 bases). The receptor's source is a human donor in good health (CMV status not recorded). Some clones in this sample may be carry-over from other donors' samples. Sample: cultured PBMCs, taken from culture after CMV antigen stimulation. Here the CDR3 reads CASSPTGGGLLNTEAFF. CDR3 coding DNA: TGTGCCAGCAGCCCAACCGGGGGGGGGCTCTTGAACACTGAAGCTTTCTTT.